Listed below are T cell receptor beta chains from one sample, sequenced in a study of Ad26.COV2.S vaccination and SARS-CoV-2 variants. TCRdb's table, derived via immunoSEQ multiplex PCR, lists solely in-frame clones and lacks some. Altogether fewer than 900,000 clones are present, roughly nine tenths being singletons, with the ten largest covering approximately 1.5%. The sequencing here drew on peripheral blood, taken in a trial of Ad26.COV2.S vaccine versus placebo. The source is a person between 18 and 59 years old who received the Ad26.COV2.S COVID-19 vaccine or a placebo. CDR3s include the opening cysteine and the closing phenylalanine or tryptophan. The order of the fields is CDR3 length, D gene, clone size, V gene, J gene, CDR3 DNA, CDR3 protein. The D gene is left open where the match is weak. Rows give clone size only sometimes, using once, few, many, or a class for an expanded clone.

length: 14; D: -; size: -; V: TRBV6-5; J: TRBJ2-6; DNA: TGTGCCAGCACCTACGGGGTCGGGGCCAACGTCCTGACTTTC; CDR3: CASTYGVGANVLTF
length: 15; D: TRBD1; size: -; V: TRBV5-1; J: TRBJ1-5; DNA: TGCGCCAGCAGCTTCACAGGGGGCCGCAATCAGCCCCAGCATTTT; CDR3: CASSFTGGRNQPQHF
length: 14; D: TRBD1; size: -; V: TRBV24-1; J: TRBJ2-7; DNA: TGTGCCACCAGTGATCCCGGGACAGGGGACGAGCAGTACTTC; CDR3: CATSDPGTGDEQYF
length: 13; D: -; size: -; V: TRBV5-1; J: TRBJ1-1; DNA: TGCGCCAGCAGCTTGGGGGGCGCGTTTGAGGCTTTCTTT; CDR3: CASSLGGAFEAFF
length: 13; D: -; size: -; V: TRBV19; J: TRBJ1-5; DNA: TGTGCCACCGGGAGGAATAGCAATCAGCCCCAGCATTTT; CDR3: CATGRNSNQPQHF
length: 17; D: -; size: -; V: TRBV24-1; J: TRBJ2-3; DNA: TGTGCCACCAGTAAGGGCAGGGATGGGTGGAGCACAGATACGCAGTATTTT; CDR3: CATSKGRDGWSTDTQYF
length: 13; D: -; size: -; V: TRBV18; J: TRBJ2-1; DNA: TGTGCCAGCTCACCGGGACTTGGCAATGAGCAGTTCTTC; CDR3: CASSPGLGNEQFF
length: 13; D: -; size: -; V: TRBV11-2; J: TRBJ2-5; DNA: TGTGCCAGCAGCTTAGGGCCGCAAGAGACCCAGTACTTC; CDR3: CASSLGPQETQYF
length: 15; D: TRBD1; size: once; V: TRBV5-1; J: TRBJ1-4; DNA: TGCGCCAGCAGCCCAGGACAGGGGGAAGGAGAAAAACTGTTTTTT; CDR3: CASSPGQGEGEKLFF
length: 15; D: -; size: -; V: TRBV5-1; J: TRBJ2-7; DNA: TGCGCCAGCAGCCCCTCCGGGACTTCAGCCCTCGAGCAGTACTTC; CDR3: CASSPSGTSALEQYF
length: 14; D: -; size: -; V: TRBV9; J: TRBJ1-1; DNA: TGTGCCAGCAGCGTAACGGGGGGGAACACTGAAGCTTTCTTT; CDR3: CASSVTGGNTEAFF
length: 14; D: -; size: -; V: TRBV6-5; J: TRBJ1-1; DNA: TGTGCCAGCAGTACCCACGGGGTGGCAGCTGAAGCTTTCTTT; CDR3: CASSTHGVAAEAFF
length: 16; D: TRBD1; size: once; V: TRBV4-1; J: TRBJ2-7; DNA: TGCGCCAGCAGCCAACCAGACAGGGGGGGTGCCTACGAGCAGTACTTC; CDR3: CASSQPDRGGAYEQYF
length: 18; D: TRBD1; size: -; V: TRBV4-1; J: TRBJ1-2; DNA: TGCGCCAGCAGCCAAGAACTATTAGGACAGGGGGCGACTTGGGGCTACACCTTC; CDR3: CASSQELLGQGATWGYTF
length: 15; D: -; size: -; V: TRBV5-1; J: TRBJ2-1; DNA: TGCGCCAGCAGCTTGGCTACGGGCTCCTACAATGAGCAGTTCTTC; CDR3: CASSLATGSYNEQFF
length: 15; D: -; size: -; V: TRBV4-1; J: TRBJ2-4; DNA: TGCGCCAGCAGCCAAGTCTGGGGGGCCAAAAACATTCAGTACTTC; CDR3: CASSQVWGAKNIQYF
length: 17; D: -; size: once; V: TRBV24-1; J: TRBJ2-5; DNA: TGTGCCACCAGTGCCGTATGGGGGAGCGGGCAGGGAGAGACCCAGTACTTC; CDR3: CATSAVWGSGQGETQYF
length: 15; D: TRBD2; size: -; V: TRBV9; J: TRBJ2-1; DNA: TGTGCCAGCAGCCTGACTAGCGGGAGGGCCGATGAGCAGTTCTTC; CDR3: CASSLTSGRADEQFF
length: 15; D: -; size: -; V: TRBV11-2; J: TRBJ2-1; DNA: TGTGCCAGCAGCTTAGTCCCCGATTGGGACAATGAGCAGTTCTTC; CDR3: CASSLVPDWDNEQFF
length: 16; D: -; size: -; V: TRBV19; J: TRBJ1-2; DNA: TGTGCCAGTAGTATATATCCCCCAGGCAGGGTAGGCGGCTACACCTTC; CDR3: CASSIYPPGRVGGYTF
length: 15; D: TRBD1; size: -; V: TRBV2; J: TRBJ2-2; DNA: TGTGCCAGCAGTGATTTAGACAGGGCTGGCGGGGAGCTGTTTTTT; CDR3: CASSDLDRAGGELFF
length: 15; D: -; size: -; V: TRBV14; J: TRBJ2-7; DNA: TGTGCCAGCAGCCGTTGGGGCCTCCTCGGGGACGAGCAGTACTTC; CDR3: CASSRWGLLGDEQYF
length: 16; D: -; size: -; V: TRBV6-2/TRBV6-3; J: TRBJ2-7; DNA: TGTGCCAGCAGTTACGGGTCAGGGAGTAGGGGCTACGAGCAGTACTTC; CDR3: CASSYGSGSRGYEQYF
length: 15; D: -; size: -; V: TRBV5-1; J: TRBJ2-1; DNA: TGCGCCAGCAGCTTGGCGGCAGTGTTCTACAATGAGCAGTTCTTC; CDR3: CASSLAAVFYNEQFF
length: 15; D: TRBD1; size: -; V: TRBV4-1; J: TRBJ2-7; DNA: TGCGCCAGCCGACCGGGACAGGGGAATTTAGGGGAGCAGTACTTC; CDR3: CASRPGQGNLGEQYF
length: 14; D: -; size: -; V: TRBV27; J: TRBJ1-2; DNA: TGTGCCAGCAGTCTACGGTCACAGGTTTATGGCTACACCTTC; CDR3: CASSLRSQVYGYTF
length: 15; D: TRBD1; size: many; V: TRBV7-2; J: TRBJ1-2; DNA: TGTGCCAGCAGCTTCCGGGACAGGGTGGCCTATGGCTACACCTTC; CDR3: CASSFRDRVAYGYTF
length: 12; D: TRBD1; size: -; V: TRBV19; J: TRBJ1-2; DNA: TGTGCCAGCTTGACAGGGTCTGATGGCTACACCTTC; CDR3: CASLTGSDGYTF
length: 16; D: TRBD2; size: -; V: TRBV27; J: TRBJ2-7; DNA: TGTGCCAGCAGTTCCAGGAGGACTAGCGGAAGCGAGAGGCAGTACTTC; CDR3: CASSSRRTSGSERQYF
length: 17; D: TRBD1; size: -; V: TRBV15; J: TRBJ1-5; DNA: TGTGCCACCAGCATACCCGGGACAGGGGGTTTGGCGCAGCCCCAGCATTTT; CDR3: CATSIPGTGGLAQPQHF
length: 15; D: -; size: -; V: TRBV18; J: TRBJ2-7; DNA: TGTGCCAGTTCACCTGCCTCCCCCCAGGGCTACGAGCAGTACTTC; CDR3: CASSPASPQGYEQYF
length: 11; D: -; size: once; V: TRBV2; J: TRBJ1-6; DNA: TGTGCCAGCAGTGAAGGGGCCAGGGGATTCTTT; CDR3: CASSEGARGFF
length: 12; D: -; size: -; V: TRBV12-3/TRBV12-4; J: TRBJ1-2; DNA: TGTGCCAGCAGCCTCGTGGGGGGTAGCTACACCTTC; CDR3: CASSLVGGSYTF
length: 16; D: -; size: few; V: TRBV5-4; J: TRBJ1-2; DNA: TGTGCCAGCAGCTTGGCTGCGGGGCAGGGGTATGTCGGCTACACCTTC; CDR3: CASSLAAGQGYVGYTF
length: 15; D: TRBD2; size: -; V: TRBV7-8; J: TRBJ2-1; DNA: TGTGCCAGCAGCTTACAGCTAGCGGGAATGAATGAGCAGTTCTTC; CDR3: CASSLQLAGMNEQFF
length: 14; D: -; size: -; V: TRBV27; J: TRBJ1-3; DNA: TGTGCCAGCAGAGCCTCCGGTGGGGGAAACACCATATATTTT; CDR3: CASRASGGGNTIYF
length: 14; D: -; size: -; V: TRBV7-9; J: TRBJ2-5; DNA: TGTGCCAGCAGCTTAGATGGTAGTCCAGAGACCCAGTACTTC; CDR3: CASSLDGSPETQYF
length: 18; D: -; size: -; V: TRBV9; J: TRBJ1-3; DNA: TGTGCCAGCAGCGTAGGGACAGAGGGTTGGGCGCCTGGAAACACCATATATTTT; CDR3: CASSVGTEGWAPGNTIYF
length: 15; D: -; size: -; V: TRBV4-3; J: TRBJ2-4; DNA: TGCGCCAGCAGCCAAAGGGTACTAGATAAAAACATTCAGTACTTC; CDR3: CASSQRVLDKNIQYF
length: 15; D: -; size: once; V: TRBV9; J: TRBJ1-3; DNA: TGTGCCAGCAGCGAAATGGGGGGTACGGGAAACACCATATATTTT; CDR3: CASSEMGGTGNTIYF
length: 13; D: -; size: -; V: TRBV10-3; J: TRBJ1-1; DNA: TGTGCCATCAGGGGCCGGGACACGGGTGAAGCTTTCTTT; CDR3: CAIRGRDTGEAFF
length: 15; D: -; size: -; V: TRBV7-6; J: TRBJ1-1; DNA: TGTGCCAGCAGCGCCCGCAGGGACATGAACACTGAAGCTTTCTTT; CDR3: CASSARRDMNTEAFF
length: 16; D: -; size: few; V: TRBV4-3; J: TRBJ1-2; DNA: TGCGCCAGCAGCCAAGGAGACGGACAAGCTAACTATGGCTACACCTTC; CDR3: CASSQGDGQANYGYTF
length: 14; D: -; size: -; V: TRBV11-3; J: TRBJ2-7; DNA: TGTGCCAGCAGCTTACAGGGGACCTCCTACGAGCAGTACTTC; CDR3: CASSLQGTSYEQYF
length: 16; D: TRBD1; size: -; V: TRBV5-1; J: TRBJ2-1; DNA: TGCGCCAGCAGCGGGGGACAGCTTAGCTCCTACAATGAGCAGTTCTTC; CDR3: CASSGGQLSSYNEQFF
length: 14; D: TRBD1; size: -; V: TRBV6-5; J: TRBJ1-4; DNA: TGTGCCAGCGCGACAGGGGTTGCTAATGAAAAACTGTTTTTT; CDR3: CASATGVANEKLFF
length: 14; D: -; size: -; V: TRBV2; J: TRBJ2-1; DNA: TGTGCCAGCAGAACAATCGTTACGAGCAATGAGCAGTTCTTC; CDR3: CASRTIVTSNEQFF
length: 15; D: TRBD1; size: once; V: TRBV7-2; J: TRBJ1-2; DNA: TGTGCCAGCAGTGAACAGGGGTCACTAGGGTATGGCTACACCTTC; CDR3: CASSEQGSLGYGYTF
length: 13; D: -; size: -; V: TRBV7-2; J: TRBJ2-5; DNA: TGTGCCAGCAGCTATGGCCGCCAAGAGACCCAGTACTTC; CDR3: CASSYGRQETQYF
length: 15; D: TRBD1; size: -; V: TRBV7-7; J: TRBJ2-5; DNA: TGTGCTAGCAGCTTAGCCGGACAGGGCCGAGAGACCCAGTACTTC; CDR3: CASSLAGQGRETQYF
length: 13; D: -; size: -; V: TRBV6-5; J: TRBJ1-1; DNA: TGTGCCAGCATTTTGCCGGGGCAGACTGAAGCTTTCTTT; CDR3: CASILPGQTEAFF
length: 14; D: -; size: -; V: TRBV18; J: TRBJ1-5; DNA: TGTGCCAGCTCACCTCCTGGAGGGGCCGGGCCCCAGCATTTT; CDR3: CASSPPGGAGPQHF